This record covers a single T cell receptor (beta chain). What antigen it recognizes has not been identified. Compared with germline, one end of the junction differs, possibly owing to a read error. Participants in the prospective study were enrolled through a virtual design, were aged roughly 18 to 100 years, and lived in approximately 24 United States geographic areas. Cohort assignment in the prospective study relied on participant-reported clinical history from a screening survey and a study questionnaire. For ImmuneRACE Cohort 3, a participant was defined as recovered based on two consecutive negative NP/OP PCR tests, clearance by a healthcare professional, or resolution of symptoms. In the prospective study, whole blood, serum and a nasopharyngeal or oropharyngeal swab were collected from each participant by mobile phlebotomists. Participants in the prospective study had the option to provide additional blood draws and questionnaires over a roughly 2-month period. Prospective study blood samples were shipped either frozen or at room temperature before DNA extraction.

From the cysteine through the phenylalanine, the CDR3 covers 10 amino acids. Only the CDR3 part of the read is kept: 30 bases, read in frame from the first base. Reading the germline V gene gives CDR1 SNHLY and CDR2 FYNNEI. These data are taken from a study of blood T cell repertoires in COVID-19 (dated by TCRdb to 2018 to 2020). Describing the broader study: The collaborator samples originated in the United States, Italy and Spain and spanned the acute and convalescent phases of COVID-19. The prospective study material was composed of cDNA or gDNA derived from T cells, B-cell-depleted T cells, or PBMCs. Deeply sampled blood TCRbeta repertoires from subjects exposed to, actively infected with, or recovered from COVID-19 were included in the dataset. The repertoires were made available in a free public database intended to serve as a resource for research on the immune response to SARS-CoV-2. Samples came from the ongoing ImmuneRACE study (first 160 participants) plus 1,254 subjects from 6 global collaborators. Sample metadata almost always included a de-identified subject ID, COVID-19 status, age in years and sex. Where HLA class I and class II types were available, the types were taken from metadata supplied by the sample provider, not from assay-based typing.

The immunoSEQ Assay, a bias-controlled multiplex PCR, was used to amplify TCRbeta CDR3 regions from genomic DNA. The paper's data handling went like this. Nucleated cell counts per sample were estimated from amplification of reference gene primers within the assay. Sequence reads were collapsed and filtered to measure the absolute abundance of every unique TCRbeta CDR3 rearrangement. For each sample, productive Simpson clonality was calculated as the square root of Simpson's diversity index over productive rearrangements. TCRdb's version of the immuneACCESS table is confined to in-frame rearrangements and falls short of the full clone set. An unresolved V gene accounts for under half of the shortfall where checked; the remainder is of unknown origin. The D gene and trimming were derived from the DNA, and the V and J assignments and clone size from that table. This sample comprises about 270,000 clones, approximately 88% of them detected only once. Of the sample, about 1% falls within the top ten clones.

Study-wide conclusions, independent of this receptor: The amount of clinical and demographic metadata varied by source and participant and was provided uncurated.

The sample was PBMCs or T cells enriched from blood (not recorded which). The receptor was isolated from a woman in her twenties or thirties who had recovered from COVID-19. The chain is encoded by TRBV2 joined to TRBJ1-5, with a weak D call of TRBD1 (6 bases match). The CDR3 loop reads CASRHQGWYF. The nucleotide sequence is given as TGTGCCAGCAGGCACCAGGGGTGGTATTTT.